The 22 T cell receptor beta chains below all came from one sample that was sequenced in a study of naive and memory T cell subsets. Reverse transcription of blood and skin TCR RNA was primed at alpha and beta constant regions. MiXCR, applied by TCRdb to the UMI-ligation and nested PCR reads, yields one record per CDR3 protein. The sample records roughly 18,000 distinct CDR3 sequences, roughly 9.8% being singletons. Treatment in this sample: skin biopsy from PPD injection site in Mantoux-positive individual. Reverse transcription used DNase-treated unsorted total RNA, aiming for about 1 to 1,100 ng. Sequencing was performed on skin, taken from a tuberculin skin test site. The origin of the receptors is an adult in good health.

J is TRBJ2-7 and V is TRBV5-1, with 8 bases aligning to TRBD1. With 3 bases clipped from V and 4 bases from J, the junction kept 6 bases outside the gene matches. In germline, CDR1 is SGHRS, CDR2 YFSETQ. The CDR3 covers 14 residues. In DNA, the CDR3 is TGCGCCAGCAGCTCCGGACAGGGACGTTACGAGCAGTACTTC. Protein sequence: CASSSGQGRYEQYF.

This clonotype is termed medium-sized (0.01 to 0.1%). This chain uses TRBV20-1 with TRBJ2-5, with D perhaps matching TRBD1 or TRBD2 (5 bases each). Germline CDR1 is DFQATT and CDR2 is SNEGSKA (reference sequence). The V gene lost 0 bases and the J gene lost 10 bases, with 12 bases spanning the gap. CDR3 length: 12 amino acids. DNA of the CDR3: TGCAGTGCTAGAGATCGGGACCGGAGCCAGTACTTC. This codes for CSARDRDRSQYF.

This chain uses TRBV7-9 with TRBJ2-7; D unclear. This CDR3 is built from 12 residues. CDR1 and CDR2 (germline): SEHNR, FQNEAQ (reference sequence). The V end was cut by 3 bases, the J end by 4 bases, with 7 bases between. CDR3 sequence: CASSFQDYEQYF. The CDR3 DNA reads as TGTGCCAGCAGCTTTCAAGATTACGAGCAGTACTTC.

This clonotype was observed many times. The V and J genes are TRBV2 and TRBJ2-1; tentatively, D is TRBD2 (6 bases). This CDR3 has 13 residues. Trimming pared 11 bases from V and 4 bases from J, leaving 15 bases between. The germline gives CDR1 SNHLY, CDR2 FYNNEI. CDR3: CAVSGTGYNEQFF. CDR3 nucleotide sequence: TGTGCCGTCTCCGGGACTGGATACAATGAGCAGTTCTTC.

In its sample, this clonotype was seen a few times. This sequence joins TRBV13 and TRBJ1-2, with 10 nucleotides matching TRBD1. Germline V gives CDR1 PRHDT, CDR2 FYEKMQ (reference sequence). V dropped 4 bases and J dropped 1; count of bases not matched to a gene: 9. CDR3 size: 17 residues. The CDR3: CASSSGQGGLHNYGYTF. The CDR3 coding sequence is TGTGCCAGCAGCTCTGGACAGGGGGGTCTCCATAACTATGGCTACACCTTC.

This clonotype has only a few counts. The chain links TRBV15 to TRBJ2-1; D is ambiguous. The CDR3 has 16 residues. Trimming pared 2 bases from V and 6 bases from J, leaving 17 bases between. Per the germline V gene, CDR1 is LNHNV and CDR2 is YYDKDF (reference sequence). The DNA for the CDR3 is TGTGCCACCAGCAGATCCGCGGCCGTGGGCTCCAATGAGCAGTTCTTC. The encoded protein is CATSRSAAVGSNEQFF.

This clonotype has a count of ten or more. V gene TRBV5-6 combines with J gene TRBJ2-5; 9 nucleotides match TRBD1. V lost 2 bases and J lost 2; bases outside the gene matches: 7. The CDR3 covers 16 residues. Per the germline V gene, CDR1 is SGHDT and CDR2 is YYEEEE. For the CDR3, the DNA is TGTGCCAGCAGCTTAGGGACAGGGCGCGAACAAGAGACCCAGTACTTC. Amino acid sequence: CASSLGTGREQETQYF.

Many counts were recorded for this clonotype. The chain links TRBV20-1 to TRBJ2-3; D is ambiguous. Germline CDR1 DFQATT, CDR2 SNEGSKA (reference sequence). The V end was cut by 2 bases, the J end by 2 bases, with 8 bases between. CDR3 length: 13 residues. The CDR3, as DNA: TGCAGTGCTAGAATACTGAACACAGATACGCAGTATTTT. Translated, it gives CSARILNTDTQYF.

In its sample, this clonotype was seen a few times. A much bigger clone sits one base away, suggesting this may be a read error. CDR3 in amino acids: CASTDGGCTDTQYF. DNA of the CDR3: TGTGCCAGTACCGACGGGGGCTGCACAGATACGCAGTATTTT. The chain carries TRBV19 and TRBJ2-3; D could derive from TRBD1 or TRBD2 (6 bases each). There are 14 residues in the CDR3. Per the germline V gene, CDR1 is LNHDA and CDR2 is SQIVND (reference sequence). Trimming removed 7 bases at V and 1 base at J, with 12 bases between.

In its sample, this clonotype was seen a few times. The rearrangement links TRBV5-1 to TRBJ2-3; 10 positions match TRBD2. Per germline, CDR1 SGHRS and CDR2 YFSETQ. The CDR3 runs 17 residues. V shed 3 bases and J 2 bases; nucleotides not matched to a gene: 9. Here the CDR3 DNA reads TGCGCCAGCAGCTCGACCCCTAGCGGGGGTAACACAGATACGCAGTATTTT. As protein: CASSSTPSGGNTDTQYF.

This chain connects TRBV7-9 to TRBJ1-1, with a possible D match to TRBD1 (6 bases). This CDR3 is 14 amino acids long. Deletions cut 5 bases from V and 12 bases from J, with 22 bases between. CDR1 and CDR2 from the germline V gene are SEHNR and FQNEAQ (reference sequence). This CDR3 reads CASSRGGGQGGSFF. The DNA of the CDR3 is TGTGCCAGCAGCCGTGGGGGGGGGCAAGGGGGATCTTTCTTT. Looking up the rest from reference TRBV7-9 and TRBJ1-1 gives the full variable domain: DTGVSQNPRHKITKRGQNVTFRCDPISEHNRLYWYRQTLGQGPEFLTYFQNEAQLEKSRLLSDRFSAERPKGSFSTLEIQRTEQGDSAMYLCASSRGGGQGGSFFGQGTRLTVV.

This clonotype was counted a few times. The genes are TRBV3-1 and TRBJ2-7; the D call may be TRBD1 or TRBD2 (5 bases each). The CDR3 has 13 amino acids. Germline assignment: CDR1 LGHDT and CDR2 YNNKEL (reference sequence). Trimming left V 4 bases short and J 0 bases short, with 7 bases between. The CDR3 is CASSRDPSYEQYF. The CDR3 coding sequence is TGTGCCAGCAGCCGGGACCCCTCCTACGAGCAGTACTTC.

The rearrangement uses TRBV19 and TRBJ2-2, with D unresolved. V lost 10 bases and J 1 base, leaving 10 bases between the germline ends. The CDR3 totals 13 residues. CDR1 is LNHDA, CDR2 SQIVND, per germline (reference sequence). Here the CDR3 DNA reads TGTGCCACTATTTCAGGGAACACCGGGGAGCTGTTTTTT. Protein sequence: CATISGNTGELFF.

This clonotype was detected ten times or more. The chain uses TRBV20-1 and TRBJ2-7, with D possibly being TRBD1 (5 bases). CDR3 size: 12 residues. The germline V gene has CDR1 DFQATT and CDR2 SNEGSKA (reference sequence). Trimming removed 0 bases from V and 3 bases from J, with 6 bases in between. CDR3 nucleotides: TGCAGTGCTAGAGACGACAGCTACGAGCAGTACTTC. It codes for CSARDDSYEQYF.

At least ten counts were recorded for this clonotype. This rearrangement joins TRBV7-2 to TRBJ2-5, with a possible D match to TRBD2 (5 bases). Germline CDR1 and CDR2: SGHTA and FQGNSA. This CDR3 has 14 amino acids. Trimming pared 7 bases from V and 4 bases from J, leaving 16 bases between. The CDR3: CASIGIGLIETQYF. CDR3 in DNA: TGTGCCAGCATTGGGATCGGACTCATAGAGACCCAGTACTTC.

The sample holds many counts of this clonotype. This rearrangement joins TRBV7-8 to TRBJ2-1; D not certain. This CDR3 is built from 12 residues. Germline assignment: CDR1 SGHVS and CDR2 FQNEAQ. V gave up 4 bases and J gave up 5 bases, with 6 bases separating them. CDR3 bases: TGTGCCAGCAGCTCAATAGACAATGAGCAGTTCTTC. The encoded protein is CASSSIDNEQFF.

There are many counts of this clonotype. The gene calls are TRBV12-3 or TRBV12-4 and TRBJ2-7; possible D gene TRBD1, 6 bases. The CDR3 sequence is 14 residues long. Trimming removed 6 bases at V and 3 bases at J, with 15 bases between. CDR3 in amino acids: CASRSSGTYYEQYF. Here the CDR3 DNA reads TGTGCCAGCAGGAGTTCCGGGACATACTACGAGCAGTACTTC.

This clonotype came up a few times. The V call is TRBV6-5, the J call TRBJ2-7; D unresolved. V shed 0 bases and J shed 4 bases, with 13 bases lying between them. The CDR3 has 15 amino acids. CDR1 is MNHEY and CDR2 is SVGAGI in the germline V gene. CDR3 region: CASSYSRVLSYEQYF. CDR3 sequence (DNA): TGTGCCAGCAGTTACTCGAGAGTGCTGTCGTACGAGCAGTACTTC.

The V call is TRBV7-2, the J call TRBJ2-7; the D gene is possibly TRBD2 (5 bases). Germline loops: CDR1 SGHTA, CDR2 FQGNSA. V lost 5 bases to trimming and J lost 2 bases, with 16 bases between them. CDR3 length: 15 residues. CDR3 nucleotide sequence: TGTGCCAGCAGCCCGTCCGGACTCCCGGCCTACGAGCAGTACTTC. This gives the protein CASSPSGLPAYEQYF.

This clonotype has ten or more counts. The genes are TRBV2 and TRBJ1-1; D may be TRBD1 (6 bases). The V gene's germline CDR1 is SNHLY and CDR2 FYNNEI. Trimming left V 5 bases short and J 6 bases short, with 16 bases between. This CDR3 is 14 amino acids long. The CDR3 spells CASSTGTAASEAFF. The CDR3, as DNA: TGTGCCAGCAGTACAGGGACCGCAGCCTCTGAAGCTTTCTTT.

This clonotype was counted ten times or more. The chain combines TRBV19 with TRBJ2-7; D possibly matches TRBD1 or TRBD2 (6 bases each). CDR3 length: 15 amino acids. Germline V gene data show CDR1 as LNHDA and CDR2 as SQIVND (reference sequence). Trimming stripped 2 bases from V and 1 base from J, with 12 bases between. The CDR3 reads CASSIPGARSYEQYF. CDR3 in DNA: TGTGCCAGTAGTATACCGGGGGCACGATCCTACGAGCAGTACTTC.

In this sample, this clonotype turned up many times. The gene calls are TRBV28 and TRBJ2-2; 8 bases align to TRBD2. From germline, CDR1 is MDHEN and CDR2 SYDVKM. The CDR3 loop spans 20 amino acids. The ends lost 7 bases at V and 7 bases at J; junction bases unmatched: 26. CDR3 protein: CASMRRGGKGLKPLGGELFF. The CDR3 nucleotides read TGTGCCAGCATGCGTCGGGGGGGAAAGGGACTAAAGCCCCTGGGCGGGGAGCTGTTTTTT.